This T cell receptor (beta chain) was profiled in a study of shared clonotypes between healthy human individuals. With regard to this clone: Antigen: not known.

Study results and limitations: Naive subsets typically showed greater estimated richness than memory subsets. Across a handful of donors, naive CD4 shared roughly 5.2%, naive CD8 under 4%, memory CD4 over 2%, memory CD8 0.4% to 0.5%.

Trimming shortened V by 5 bases and J by 4 bases, and 20 bases separated the two germline ends. There are 16 residues in the CDR3. CDR1 is SGHTA, CDR2 FQGNSA, per germline. Clones were sequenced by immunoSEQ multiplex PCR, and TCRdb holds only the in-frame ones, with some missing. This sample carries approximately 980,000 clones, 76% of them seen once, and the ten largest clones take 1.5%. What was sequenced was memory CD4+ T cells sorted from blood. Specified subset: CD45RA-negative fraction. The clonotype originates from a man between 18 and 35 years old in good health. The genes are TRBV7-2 and TRBJ1-1; possibly TRBD1 for D (6 bases). The CDR3 loop is CASSDRKGGFGTEAFF. CDR3 in DNA: TGTGCCAGCAGCGACAGAAAGGGGGGCTTCGGCACTGAAGCTTTCTTT.